This T cell receptor (beta chain) was captured in a study of naive and memory T cell subsets. Study-wide results and limits: From naive to CM, EM and EMRA, diversity decreased and Gini increased.

The V gene lost 4 bases and the J gene lost 5 bases, with 13 bases spanning the gap. Germline V gives CDR1 SGHRS, CDR2 YFSETQ. The CDR3 covers 15 residues. The beta constant-region primer was an equimolar mix of two oligonucleotides covering TRBC1 and TRBC2. TCRdb itself ran the UMI-ligation and nested PCR reads through MiXCR, one entry per CDR3 protein. The sample has 70,000 to 95,000 distinct CDR3 sequences, 7% seen once. Ten or more counts support this clonotype. The antigen is not known. Material: central memory CD4+ T cells from blood. The clonotype was recovered from a human donor in good health. The chain uses TRBV5-1 and TRBJ1-6; possible D gene TRBD1, 6 bases. The CDR3 DNA follows: TGCGCCAGCAGCGCCAACGGACAGCATAATTCACCCCTCCACTTT. Its protein is CASSANGQHNSPLHF.